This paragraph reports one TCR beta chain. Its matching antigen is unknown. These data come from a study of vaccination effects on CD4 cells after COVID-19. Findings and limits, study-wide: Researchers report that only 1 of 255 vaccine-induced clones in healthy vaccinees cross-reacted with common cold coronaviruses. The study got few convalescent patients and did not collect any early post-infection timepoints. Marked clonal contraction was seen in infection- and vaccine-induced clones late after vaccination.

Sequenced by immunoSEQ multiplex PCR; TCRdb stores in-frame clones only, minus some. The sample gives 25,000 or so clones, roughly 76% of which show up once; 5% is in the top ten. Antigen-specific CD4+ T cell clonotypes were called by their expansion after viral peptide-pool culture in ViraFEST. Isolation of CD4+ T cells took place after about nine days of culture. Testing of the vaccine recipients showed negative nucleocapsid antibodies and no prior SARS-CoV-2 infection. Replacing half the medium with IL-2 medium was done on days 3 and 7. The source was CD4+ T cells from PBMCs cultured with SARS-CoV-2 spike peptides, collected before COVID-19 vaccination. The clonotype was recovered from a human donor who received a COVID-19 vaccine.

The DNA for the CDR3 is TGTGCCAGCTCCAAACTGCCGGGACAGGGGAGAAGAGAATCCTACAATGAGCAGTTCTTC. It codes for CASSKLPGQGRRESYNEQFF. The V gene is TRBV18, the J gene TRBJ2-1, with 10 bases matching TRBD1. This CDR3 region has 20 residues. Germline V gives CDR1 KGHSH, CDR2 LQKENI. After removal of 6 bases from V and 1 base from J, the junction contained 18 bases not matched to a gene.